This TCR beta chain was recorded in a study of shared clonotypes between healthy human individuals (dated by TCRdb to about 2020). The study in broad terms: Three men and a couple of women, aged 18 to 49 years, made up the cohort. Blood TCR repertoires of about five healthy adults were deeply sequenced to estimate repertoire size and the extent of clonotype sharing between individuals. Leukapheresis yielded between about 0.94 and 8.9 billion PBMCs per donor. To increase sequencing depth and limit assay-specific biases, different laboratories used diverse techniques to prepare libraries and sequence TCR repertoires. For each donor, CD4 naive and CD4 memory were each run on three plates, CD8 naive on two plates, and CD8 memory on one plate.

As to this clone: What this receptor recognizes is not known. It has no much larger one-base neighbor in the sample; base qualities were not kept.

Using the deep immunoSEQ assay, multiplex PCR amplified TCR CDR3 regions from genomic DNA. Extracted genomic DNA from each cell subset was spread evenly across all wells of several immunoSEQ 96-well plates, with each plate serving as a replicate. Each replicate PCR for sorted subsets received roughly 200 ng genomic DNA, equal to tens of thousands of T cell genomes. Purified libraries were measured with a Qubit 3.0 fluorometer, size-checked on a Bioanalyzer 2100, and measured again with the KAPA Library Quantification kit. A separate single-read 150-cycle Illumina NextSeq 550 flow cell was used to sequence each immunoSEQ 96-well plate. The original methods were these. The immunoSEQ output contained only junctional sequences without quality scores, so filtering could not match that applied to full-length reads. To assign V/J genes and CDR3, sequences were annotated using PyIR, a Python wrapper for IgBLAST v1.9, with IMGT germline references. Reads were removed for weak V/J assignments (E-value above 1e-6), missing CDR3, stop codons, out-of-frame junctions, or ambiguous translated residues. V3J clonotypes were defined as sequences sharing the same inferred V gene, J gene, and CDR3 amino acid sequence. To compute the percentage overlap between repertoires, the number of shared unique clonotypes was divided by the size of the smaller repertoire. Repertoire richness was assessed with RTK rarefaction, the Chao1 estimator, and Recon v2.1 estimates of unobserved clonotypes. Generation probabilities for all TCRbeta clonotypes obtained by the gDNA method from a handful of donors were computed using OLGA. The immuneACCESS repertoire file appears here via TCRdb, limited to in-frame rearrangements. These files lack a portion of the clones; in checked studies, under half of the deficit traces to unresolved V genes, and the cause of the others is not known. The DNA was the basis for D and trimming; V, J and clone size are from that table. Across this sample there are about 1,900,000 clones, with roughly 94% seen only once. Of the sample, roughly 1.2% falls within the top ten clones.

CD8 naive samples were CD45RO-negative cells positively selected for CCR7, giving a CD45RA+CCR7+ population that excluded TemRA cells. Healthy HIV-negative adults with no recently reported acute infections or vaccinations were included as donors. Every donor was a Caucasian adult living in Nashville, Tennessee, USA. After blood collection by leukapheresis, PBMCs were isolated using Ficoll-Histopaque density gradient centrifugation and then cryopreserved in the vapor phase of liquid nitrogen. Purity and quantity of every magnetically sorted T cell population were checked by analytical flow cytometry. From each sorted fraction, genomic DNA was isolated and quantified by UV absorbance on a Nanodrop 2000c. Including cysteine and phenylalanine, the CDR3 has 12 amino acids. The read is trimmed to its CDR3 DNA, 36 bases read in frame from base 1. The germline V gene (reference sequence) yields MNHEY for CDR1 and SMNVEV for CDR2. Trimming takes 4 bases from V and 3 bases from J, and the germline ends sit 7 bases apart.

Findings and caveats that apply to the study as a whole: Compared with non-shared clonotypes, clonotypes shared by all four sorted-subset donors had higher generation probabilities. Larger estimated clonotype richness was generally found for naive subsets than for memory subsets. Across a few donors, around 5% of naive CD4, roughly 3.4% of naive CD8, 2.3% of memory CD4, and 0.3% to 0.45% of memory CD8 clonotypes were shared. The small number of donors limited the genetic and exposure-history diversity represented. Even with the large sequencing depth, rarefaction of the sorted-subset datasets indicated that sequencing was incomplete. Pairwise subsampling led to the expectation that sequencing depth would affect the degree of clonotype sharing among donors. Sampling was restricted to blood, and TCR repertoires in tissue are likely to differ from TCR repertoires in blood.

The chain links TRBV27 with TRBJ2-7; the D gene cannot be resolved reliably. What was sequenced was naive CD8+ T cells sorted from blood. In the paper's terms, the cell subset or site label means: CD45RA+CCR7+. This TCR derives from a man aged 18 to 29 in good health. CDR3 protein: CASSSGNYEQYF. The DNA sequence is TGTGCCAGCAGTTCGGGTAACTACGAGCAGTACTTC.